This T cell receptor beta chain was sequenced during a study of blood T cell repertoires in COVID-19. Clinical histories supplied by participants themselves formed the basis of cohort assignment. TCRdb keeps only in-frame clones here, not all; method: immunoSEQ multiplex PCR. The sample shows 300,000 to 350,000 clones, around nine tenths of them seen only once. V gave up 6 bases and J gave up 7 bases, with 15 bases separating them. The CDR3 runs 13 residues. Germline V gene data show CDR1 as SNHLY and CDR2 as FYNNEI. This chain joins TRBV2 and TRBJ1-2, with D possibly matching TRBD1 (6 bases). The sample comprised PBMCs or T cells enriched from blood (not recorded which). The clonotype originates from a woman aged 30 to 39 who had been exposed to COVID-19. The CDR3 region is CASRAPGEIGYTF. The CDR3 bases are TGTGCCAGCAGGGCCCCAGGGGAAATTGGCTACACCTTC.